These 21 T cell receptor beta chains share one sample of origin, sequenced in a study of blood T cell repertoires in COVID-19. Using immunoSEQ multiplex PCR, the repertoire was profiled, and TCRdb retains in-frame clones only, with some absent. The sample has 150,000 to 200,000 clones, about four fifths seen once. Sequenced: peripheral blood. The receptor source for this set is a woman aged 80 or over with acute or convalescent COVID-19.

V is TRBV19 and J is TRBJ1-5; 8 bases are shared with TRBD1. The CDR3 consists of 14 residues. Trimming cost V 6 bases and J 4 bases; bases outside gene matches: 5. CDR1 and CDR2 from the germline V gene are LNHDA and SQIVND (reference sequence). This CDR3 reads CASSHTGGNQPQHF. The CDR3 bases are TGTGCCAGTAGCCACACAGGGGGTAATCAGCCCCAGCATTTT.

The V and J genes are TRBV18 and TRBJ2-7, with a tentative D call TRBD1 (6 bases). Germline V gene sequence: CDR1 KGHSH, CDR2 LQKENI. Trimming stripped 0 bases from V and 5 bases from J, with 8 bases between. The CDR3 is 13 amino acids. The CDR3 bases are TGTGCCAGCTCACCACCACAGGGCCACGAGCAGTACTTC. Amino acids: CASSPPQGHEQYF. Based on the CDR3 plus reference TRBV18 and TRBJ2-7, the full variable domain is NAGVMQNPRHLVRRRGQEARLRCSPMKGHSHVYWYRQLPEEGLKFMVYLQKENIIDESGMPKERFSAEFPKEGPSILRIQQVVRGDSAAYFCASSPPQGHEQYFGPGTRLTVT.

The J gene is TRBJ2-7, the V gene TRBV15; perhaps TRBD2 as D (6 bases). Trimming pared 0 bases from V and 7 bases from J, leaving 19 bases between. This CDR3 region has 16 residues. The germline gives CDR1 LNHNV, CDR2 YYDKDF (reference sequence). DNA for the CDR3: TGTGCCACCAGCAGAGAACCGGGACTCGCCCTACGGGAGCAGTACTTC. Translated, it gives CATSREPGLALREQYF.

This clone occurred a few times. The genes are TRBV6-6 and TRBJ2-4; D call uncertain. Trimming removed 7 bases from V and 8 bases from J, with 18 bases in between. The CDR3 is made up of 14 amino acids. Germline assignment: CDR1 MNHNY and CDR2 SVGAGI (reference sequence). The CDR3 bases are TGTGCCAGCACCCCTGTTACGCCCTCGGACATTCAGTACTTC. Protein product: CASTPVTPSDIQYF.

The CDR3 loop reads CASSLVYRLEDEQYF. The CDR3 DNA sequence: TGCGCCAGCAGCTTGGTTTACAGACTAGAGGACGAGCAGTACTTC. The rearrangement joins TRBV5-1 to TRBJ2-7; weak D call: TRBD2 (6 bases). Germline lookup yields CDR1 SGHRS and CDR2 YFSETQ. V shed 0 bases and J shed 5 bases, with 15 bases lying between them. The length of the CDR3 is 15 residues.

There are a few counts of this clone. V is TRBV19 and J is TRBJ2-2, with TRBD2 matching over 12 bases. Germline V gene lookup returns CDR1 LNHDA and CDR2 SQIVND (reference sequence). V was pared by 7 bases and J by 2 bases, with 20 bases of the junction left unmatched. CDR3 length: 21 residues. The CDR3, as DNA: TGTGCCAGTAATACCGTGGGACTAGCGGGTTTCCTCCGAAGTAACACCGGGGAGCTGTTTTTT. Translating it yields CASNTVGLAGFLRSNTGELFF.

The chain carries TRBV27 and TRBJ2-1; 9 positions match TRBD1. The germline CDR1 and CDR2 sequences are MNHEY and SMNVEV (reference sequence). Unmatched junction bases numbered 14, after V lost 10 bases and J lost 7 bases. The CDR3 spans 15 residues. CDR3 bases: TGTGCCACCAGGTCGGGGGGACAGGGTCATAATGAGCAGTTCTTC. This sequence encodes CATRSGGQGHNEQFF.

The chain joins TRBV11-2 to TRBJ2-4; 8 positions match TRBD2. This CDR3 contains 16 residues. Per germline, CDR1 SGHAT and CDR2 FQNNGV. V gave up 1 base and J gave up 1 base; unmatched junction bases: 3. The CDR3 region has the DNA TGTGCCAGCAGCTTAGTGGAGCGGGGGGCCAAAAACATTCAGTACTTC. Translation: CASSLVERGAKNIQYF.

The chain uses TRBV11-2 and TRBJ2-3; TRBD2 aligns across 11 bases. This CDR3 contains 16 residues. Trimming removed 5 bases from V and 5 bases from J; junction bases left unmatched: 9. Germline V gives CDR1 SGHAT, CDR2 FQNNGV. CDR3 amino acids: CASSLILAGGGDTQYF. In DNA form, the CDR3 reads TGTGCCAGCAGCCTCATCCTAGCGGGGGGAGGAGATACGCAGTATTTT.

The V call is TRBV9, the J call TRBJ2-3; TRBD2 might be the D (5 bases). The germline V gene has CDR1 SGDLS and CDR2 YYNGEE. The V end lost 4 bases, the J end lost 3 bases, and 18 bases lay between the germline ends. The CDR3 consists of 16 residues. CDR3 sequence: CASSPGSSVITDTQYF. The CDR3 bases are TGTGCCAGCAGCCCAGGCAGTAGCGTAATTACAGATACGCAGTATTTT.

CDR3 bases: TGCGCCAGCAGCCAACCACAGGGAGTGAGCTATGGCTACACCTTC. Protein sequence: CASSQPQGVSYGYTF. This chain links TRBV4-1 with TRBJ1-2, with a possible D match to TRBD1 (6 bases). V was clipped by 2 bases and J by 4 bases, with 14 bases between them. In germline, CDR1 is MGHRA, CDR2 YSYEKL. The CDR3 has 15 residues.

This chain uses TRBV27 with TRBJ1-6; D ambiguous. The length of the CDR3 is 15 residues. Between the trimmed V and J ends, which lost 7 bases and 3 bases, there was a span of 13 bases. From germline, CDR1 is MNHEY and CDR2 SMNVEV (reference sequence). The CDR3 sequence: CASNPQINYNSPLHF. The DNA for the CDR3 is TGTGCCAGCAACCCACAGATAAACTATAATTCACCCCTCCACTTT.

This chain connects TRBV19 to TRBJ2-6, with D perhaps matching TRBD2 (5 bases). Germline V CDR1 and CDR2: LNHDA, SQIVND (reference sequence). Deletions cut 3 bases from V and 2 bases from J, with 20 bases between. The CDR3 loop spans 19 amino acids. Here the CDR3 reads CASSIRGGSDLAGANVLTF. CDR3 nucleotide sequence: TGTGCCAGTAGTATCCGGGGTGGGTCGGACCTGGCTGGGGCCAACGTCCTGACTTTC.

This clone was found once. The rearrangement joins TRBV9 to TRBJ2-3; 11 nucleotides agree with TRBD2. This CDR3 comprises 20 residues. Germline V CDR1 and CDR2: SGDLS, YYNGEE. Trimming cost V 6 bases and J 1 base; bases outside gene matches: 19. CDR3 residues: CASNTQGLAGGPRGTDTQYF. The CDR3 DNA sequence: TGTGCCAGCAACACCCAGGGTTTAGCGGGAGGGCCACGTGGCACAGATACGCAGTATTTT.

The CDR3 loop is CASSMTATREETQYF. The CDR3 coding sequence is TGTGCCAGTAGTATGACAGCTACCCGGGAGGAGACCCAGTACTTC. This sequence joins TRBV19 and TRBJ2-5, with D possibly TRBD2 on 6 matching bases. Between the trimmed V and J ends, which lost 3 bases and 5 bases, there was a span of 16 bases. The CDR3 consists of 15 residues. Looked up from germline, CDR1 is LNHDA and CDR2 is SQIVND (reference sequence).

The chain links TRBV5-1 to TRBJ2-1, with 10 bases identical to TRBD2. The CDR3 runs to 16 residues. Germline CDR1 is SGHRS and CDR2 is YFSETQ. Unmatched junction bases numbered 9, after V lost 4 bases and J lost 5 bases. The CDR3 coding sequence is TGCGCCAGCAGCGGAATAACTAGCGGGGAGAACAATGAGCAGTTCTTC. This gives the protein CASSGITSGENNEQFF.

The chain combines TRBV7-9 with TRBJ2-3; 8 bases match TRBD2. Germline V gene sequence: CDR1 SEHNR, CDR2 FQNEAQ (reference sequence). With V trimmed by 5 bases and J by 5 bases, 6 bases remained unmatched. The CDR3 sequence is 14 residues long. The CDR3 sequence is CASSAVAGQDTQYF. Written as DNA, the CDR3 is TGTGCCAGCAGCGCGGTAGCGGGGCAAGATACGCAGTATTTT.

CDR3 nucleotides: TGTGCCAGCAGATCCAGGGGGCGCGCGTTAAACGAGCAGTACTTC. Its translation: CASRSRGRALNEQYF. The chain is built from TRBV28 and TRBJ2-7; 8 bases are a match to TRBD1. The V and J ends lost 6 bases and 5 bases, in that order; junction bases with no gene match: 12. CDR1 and CDR2 from the germline V gene are MDHEN and SYDVKM. This CDR3 has 15 amino acids.

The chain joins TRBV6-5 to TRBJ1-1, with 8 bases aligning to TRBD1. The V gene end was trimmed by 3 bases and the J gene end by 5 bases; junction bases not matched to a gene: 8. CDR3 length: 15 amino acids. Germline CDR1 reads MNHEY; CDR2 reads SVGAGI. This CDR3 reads CASSYSGQGWTEAFF. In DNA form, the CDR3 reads TGTGCCAGCAGTTATTCCGGACAGGGTTGGACTGAAGCTTTCTTT.

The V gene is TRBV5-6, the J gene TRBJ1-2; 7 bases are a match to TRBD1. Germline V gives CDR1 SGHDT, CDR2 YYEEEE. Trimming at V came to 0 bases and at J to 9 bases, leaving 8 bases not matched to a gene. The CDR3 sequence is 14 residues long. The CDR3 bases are TGTGCCAGCAGCTTGGTAGGACAGGACTCAAGCTACACCTTC. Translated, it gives CASSLVGQDSSYTF.

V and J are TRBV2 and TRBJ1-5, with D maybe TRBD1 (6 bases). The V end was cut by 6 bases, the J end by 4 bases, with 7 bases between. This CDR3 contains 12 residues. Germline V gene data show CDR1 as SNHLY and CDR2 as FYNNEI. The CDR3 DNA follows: TGTGCCAGCAGGCAGGGGAATCAGCCCCAGCATTTT. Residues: CASRQGNQPQHF.